This TCR beta chain was identified during a study of cytomegalovirus exposure and HLA in healthy donors. Study-level background: Unique TCR beta sequences numbering fewer than 130 million came from approximately 180 million T cells in an earlier analysis. Overall study findings and caveats: Indistinguishable V segments, including TRBV6-2 and TRBV6-3, were excluded. Researchers reportedly found TCR beta sequences accurately predicted most subjects' HLA-A and HLA-B alleles.

Primers for the PCR totalled 60 Vbeta and 13 Jbeta. Repertoires were generated with immunoSEQ multiplex PCR, while TCRdb's copy carries only in-frame clones and drops some. The table records roughly 100,000 clones, less than 85% of them present only once. The V end was cut by 1 base, the J end by 8 bases, with 9 bases between. The germline CDR1 and CDR2 sequences are SGHDN and FVKESK. This CDR3 has 13 amino acids. A note on this clone: Antigen unknown.

This TCR came from a man aged 40-49 years in good health and CMV-seronegative. This sequence joins TRBV14 and TRBJ2-4; a possible D gene is TRBD2 (5 bases). The sequencing input was PBMCs. CDR3 residues: CASSQATRDIQYF. CDR3 DNA sequence: TGTGCCAGCAGCCAAGCCACGAGGGACATTCAGTACTTC.